One sample yielded the 7 T cell receptor beta chains listed below, sequenced in a study of T cells in Graves' hyperthyroidism and ophthalmopathy. Amplified TCR beta CDR3 regions derived from RNA transcripts. Initially, a first-round RT-PCR of the TCR CDR3 employed the HTBI primer set. TCRdb re-called the multiplex PCR reads with MiXCR, one entry per CDR3 protein. In the table there are 500,000 or so distinct CDR3 sequences, under 20% of which are singletons. Sequencing was carried out using blood. Receptor source: a woman aged 18-29 years with Graves' ophthalmopathy.

This clonotype showed up many times. The V call is TRBV2, the J call TRBJ2-7; 9 nucleotides line up with TRBD2. From germline, CDR1 is SNHLY and CDR2 FYNNEI. CDR3 length equals 17 residues. Unmatched junction bases numbered 15, after V lost 4 bases and J lost 5 bases. The CDR3 nucleotides are TGTGCCAGCAGTGTCAAAGTCCCCATAGCGGGGGTCGACGAGCAGTACTTC. Protein product: CASSVKVPIAGVDEQYF.

The rearrangement links TRBV27 to TRBJ2-7, with D unresolved. This CDR3 contains 12 residues. The ends were cut back, 4 bases at V and 5 bases at J, with 9 bases in the middle. Germline CDR1 reads MNHEY; CDR2 reads SMNVEV (reference sequence). The CDR3 nucleotides are TGTGCCAGCAGTTCCCGGATTGACGAGCAGTACTTC. This codes for CASSSRIDEQYF.

This clonotype was seen at least ten times. J is TRBJ1-4 and V is TRBV27; 7 bases are shared with TRBD1. Trimming cost V 5 bases and J 7 bases; bases outside gene matches: 10. CDR3 length: 15 amino acids. Germline values: CDR1 MNHEY, CDR2 SMNVEV (reference sequence). The CDR3 sequence: CASSLRTGAFEKLFF. CDR3 in DNA: TGTGCCAGCAGTCTCCGGACAGGAGCCTTTGAAAAACTGTTTTTT. The whole variable domain, remainder taken from reference TRBV27 and TRBJ1-4, is EAQVTQNPRYLITVTGKKLTVTCSQNMNHEYMSWYRQDPGLGLRQIYYSMNVEVTDKGDVPEGYKVSRKEKRNFPLILESPSPNQTSLYFCASSLRTGAFEKLFFGSGTQLSVL.

This clonotype has ten or more counts. V is TRBV7-8 and J is TRBJ2-2; 10 nucleotides line up with TRBD2. Germline V gene sequence: CDR1 SGHVS, CDR2 FQNEAQ. Losses at the gene ends were 7 bases for V and 2 bases for J; bases not matched to a gene: 4. There are 15 residues in the CDR3. CDR3 in amino acids: CASTRTSGNTGELFF. CDR3 in DNA: TGTGCCAGCACCCGGACTAGCGGAAACACCGGGGAGCTGTTTTTT. The full variable domain, its missing parts supplied by reference TRBV7-8 and TRBJ2-2, is GAGVSQSPRYKVAKRGQDVALRCDPISGHVSLFWYQQALGQGPEFLTYFQNEAQLDKSGLPSDRFFAERPEGSVSTLKIQRTQQEDSAVYLCASTRTSGNTGELFFGEGSRLTVL.

This chain connects TRBV3-1 to TRBJ1-2; 12 nucleotides line up with TRBD1. The germline V gene encodes CDR1 LGHDT and CDR2 YNNKEL (reference sequence). The V gene end was trimmed by 4 bases and the J gene end by 7 bases; junction bases not matched to a gene: 7. The CDR3 covers 15 residues. In DNA, the CDR3 is TGTGCCAGCAGCCGATCCGGGACAGGGGGCTCTGGCTACACCTTC. Residues: CASSRSGTGGSGYTF.

In this sample, this clonotype turned up many times. V is TRBV7-2 and J is TRBJ2-1, with 8 bases identical to TRBD2. After removal of 6 bases from V and 8 bases from J, the junction contained 9 bases not matched to a gene. Germline V gives CDR1 SGHTA, CDR2 FQGNSA. The CDR3 has 14 residues. The CDR3 sequence: CASRPGLAFDEQFF. CDR3 in DNA: TGTGCCAGCAGACCTGGACTAGCTTTCGATGAGCAGTTCTTC.

This clonotype has at least ten counts. V usage is TRBV5-1 and J usage is TRBJ1-1, with 7 bases that match TRBD1. This CDR3 has 14 amino acids. Germline CDR1 reads SGHRS; CDR2 reads YFSETQ. Unmatched junction bases numbered 6, after V lost 4 bases and J lost 3 bases. CDR3 in DNA: TGCGCCAGCAGCGAACAGGGGAAGGACACTGAAGCTTTCTTT. It encodes CASSEQGKDTEAFF.